These 3 T cell receptor beta chains were all obtained from the same sample, sequenced in a study of T cells in Graves' hyperthyroidism and ophthalmopathy (dated by TCRdb to the late 2010s). The protocol used for the library was multiplex PCR. Sequencing was performed on an Illumina HiSeq 2000. Amplification of TCR beta CDR3 regions was carried out from RNA transcripts. A first-round RT-PCR of the TCR CDR3 used the HTBI primer set with the Qiagen OneStep RT-PCR kit. Starting from the raw public reads, TCRdb applied fastp trimming at Q25, assembled clones with MiXCR and retained in-frame beta chains. Entries are consolidated by CDR3 protein sequence, retaining the most common genes and DNA. This sample comprises approximately 740,000 distinct CDR3 sequences, 12% to 15% of them detected only once. The top ten clonotypes cover 10% to 13% of the sample. Sample: blood. The receptors were gathered from a woman between 18 and 30 years old with Graves' hyperthyroidism.

In regard to this clonotype: A much larger clonotype is one base distant, so this may be a read error. The chain couples TRBV18 to TRBJ2-5, with D perhaps matching TRBD1 (5 bases). The germline V gene encodes CDR1 KGHSH and CDR2 LQKENI. This CDR3 comprises 14 residues. This CDR3 is CASPPATAQETQYF. The CDR3 DNA sequence: TGTGCCAGCCCACCAGCGACAGCACAAGAGACCCAGTACTTC.

This clonotype was counted at least ten times. This chain joins TRBV28 and TRBJ2-7, with 11 bases matching TRBD2. The CDR3 runs 15 residues. The J segment lost 7 bases and the V segment lost 1 base, leaving 6 bases of the junction unmatched. Per germline, CDR1 MDHEN and CDR2 SYDVKM. The CDR3 region is CASSLFGLAGSEQYF. The DNA of the CDR3 is TGTGCCAGCAGTTTATTCGGACTAGCGGGTTCGGAGCAGTACTTC.

The CDR3 protein is CASAVGEQFF. The CDR3 nucleotides are TGTGCCAGCGCGGTAGGGGAGCAGTTCTTC. J is TRBJ2-1 and V is TRBV7-9; D is ambiguous. The V gene's germline CDR1 is SEHNR and CDR2 FQNEAQ (reference sequence). The CDR3 totals 10 residues. Trimming pared 8 bases from V and 10 bases from J, leaving 9 bases between. Full variable domain (rest looked up from reference TRBV7-9 and TRBJ2-1): DTGVSQNPRHKITKRGQNVTFRCDPISEHNRLYWYRQTLGQGPEFLTYFQNEAQLEKSRLLSDRFSAERPKGSFSTLEIQRTEQGDSAMYLCASAVGEQFFGPGTRLTVL.